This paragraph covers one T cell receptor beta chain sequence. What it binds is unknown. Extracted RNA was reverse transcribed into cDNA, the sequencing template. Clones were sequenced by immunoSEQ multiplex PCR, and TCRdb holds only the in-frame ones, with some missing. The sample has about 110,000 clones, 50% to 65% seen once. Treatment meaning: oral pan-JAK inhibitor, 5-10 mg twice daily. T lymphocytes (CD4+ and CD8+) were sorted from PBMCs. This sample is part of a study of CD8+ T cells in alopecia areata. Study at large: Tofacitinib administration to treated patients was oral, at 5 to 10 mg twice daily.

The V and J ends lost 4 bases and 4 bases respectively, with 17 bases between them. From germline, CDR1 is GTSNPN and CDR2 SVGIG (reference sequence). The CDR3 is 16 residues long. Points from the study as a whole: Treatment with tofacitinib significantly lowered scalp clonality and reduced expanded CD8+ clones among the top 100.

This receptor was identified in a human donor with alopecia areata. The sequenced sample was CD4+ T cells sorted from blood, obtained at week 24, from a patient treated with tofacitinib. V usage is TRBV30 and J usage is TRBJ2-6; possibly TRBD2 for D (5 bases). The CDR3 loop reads CAWIDPGILGANVLTF. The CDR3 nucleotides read TGTGCCTGGATCGACCCCGGGATTCTGGGGGCCAACGTCCTGACTTTC.